The T cell receptor (beta chain) under discussion was sequenced for a study of shared clonotypes between healthy human individuals. Donors had no recently reported acute infections or vaccinations and were HIV-negative. Donors comprised only Caucasian adults living in Nashville, Tennessee. Points from the study as a whole: Limitation of the genetic and exposure-history diversity represented came from the few donors.

This clone was observed a single time. Antigen unknown. The protocol was immunoSEQ multiplex PCR, while the TCRdb copy is restricted to in-frame clones and leaves out a portion. The table records about 520,000 clones, approximately 94% of them present only once. Sequencing was done on a sample of naive CD4+ T cells sorted from blood. Subset in this sample: CD45RA+ positively selected. This clonotype was obtained from a woman aged 25 to 39 in good health.

The CDR3 reads CASSQDLPGAQNEQFF. The CDR3 DNA follows: TGCGCCAGCAGCCAAGATCTCCCGGGAGCGCAGAATGAGCAGTTCTTC. The rearrangement links TRBV4-1 to TRBJ2-1; D is possibly TRBD2 (6 bases). This CDR3 comprises 16 residues. V lost 0 bases to trimming and J lost 7 bases, with 16 bases between them. Germline V gene sequence: CDR1 MGHRA, CDR2 YSYEKL.